This T cell receptor (beta chain) stems from a study of regulatory T cells in long-lasting Graves disease. Arm-PCR of CDR3 regions and iRepertoire HTBI primers were used to build TCR beta libraries. One entry per CDR3 protein results from TCRdb running MiXCR on the multiplex PCR reads. The sample holds some 340,000 distinct CDR3 sequences, roughly 12% seen once. This clonotype came up many times. Time point noted: newly diagnosed GD, antithyroid drugs for less than 3 months. With RNA extracted from PBMCs as input, the TCR library was made. Germline CDR1 and CDR2: SGHAT and FQNNGV. V lost 1 base and J lost 0, with 12 bases in between. The CDR3 sequence is 17 residues long. These sequences were also reported in another study, on T cells in Graves' hyperthyroidism and ophthalmopathy.

The rearrangement uses TRBV11-2 and TRBJ2-2; weak D call: TRBD2 (6 bases). The sequence was collected from a woman aged 18-29 years with Graves disease. Material: peripheral blood mononuclear cells (PBMCs), obtained at new diagnosis, from a patient treated with antithyroid drugs. CDR3 in DNA: TGTGCCAGCAGCTTAGGACTGGACTACTCGAACACCGGGGAGCTGTTTTTT. Protein product: CASSLGLDYSNTGELFF.